A selection of T cell receptor beta chains follows, all from one sample in a study of cytomegalovirus exposure and HLA in healthy donors. Assay used: immunoSEQ multiplex PCR; TCRdb lists only in-frame clones, some missing. The sample lists fewer than 250,000 clones; roughly three quarters were seen once. The sequenced sample was PBMCs. These receptors were taken from a young woman in good health and CMV-seronegative. The CDR3 runs from the conserved cysteine through the conserved F or W. A D gene is named only where the DNA matches it firmly. Rows may omit the clone size; those that give it use once, few, many or a size class.

V	size	J	D	DNA	CDR3
TRBV6-4	few	TRBJ2-1	.	TGTGCCAGCAGCCTCGAGCTAAGCTCCTACAATGAGCAGTTCTTC	CASSLELSSYNEQFF
TRBV6-4	.	TRBJ1-2	TRBD1	TGTGCCAGCAAACCGGGGACAGGCAACTATGGCTACACCTTC	CASKPGTGNYGYTF
TRBV11-3	.	TRBJ2-3	.	TGTGCCAGCAGCCCCGGGTACACAGATACGCAGTATTTT	CASSPGYTDTQYF
TRBV7-9	.	TRBJ2-1	.	TGTGCCAGCAGCTCCCGACAAGGTAGCTCCTACAATGAGCAGTTCTTC	CASSSRQGSSYNEQFF
TRBV4-1	.	TRBJ1-1	.	TGCGCCAGCAGCTTGCAACAGGGCCTGAACACTGAAGCTTTCTTT	CASSLQQGLNTEAFF
TRBV30	once	TRBJ1-2	TRBD1	TGTGCCTGGAATCGGGACAGCCAGTACTATGGCTACACCTTC	CAWNRDSQYYGYTF
TRBV7-2	.	TRBJ2-7	TRBD2	TGTGCCAGCAGCTTAGCACGTCTAGCGGGAGGCGAGCAGTACTTC	CASSLARLAGGEQYF
TRBV5-6	.	TRBJ2-5	TRBD2	TGTGCCAGCAGCCCAGACATCAGCGGGAGTTTTCCCCAGTACTTC	CASSPDISGSFPQYF
TRBV6-5	.	TRBJ2-1	TRBD1	TGTGCCAGCAGTTACGCCGGGACAGATTACAATGAGCAGTTCTTC	CASSYAGTDYNEQFF
TRBV7-9	.	TRBJ2-3	.	TGTGCCACCCCGACAGGATTGGATACGCAGTATTTT	CATPTGLDTQYF
TRBV7-3	once	TRBJ2-7	.	TGTGCCAGCAGCTTACTAGGGGGGGCCGGAGGGGACTACGAGCAGTACTTC	CASSLLGGAGGDYEQYF
TRBV10-3	.	TRBJ1-1	.	TGTGCCATCAGAGCGTGGGACAACTTGCTGGGCACTGAAGCTTTCTTT	CAIRAWDNLLGTEAFF
TRBV5-5	.	TRBJ2-2	.	TGTGCCAGCAGCTTGTTGCGGGTCGACCCCACCGGGGAGCTGTTTTTT	CASSLLRVDPTGELFF
TRBV7-6	once	TRBJ2-7	TRBD2	TGTGCCAGCAGCTTACTAGCGGGGGCCTACGAGCAGTACTTC	CASSLLAGAYEQYF
TRBV19	.	TRBJ2-1	TRBD2	TGTGCCAGCAACCCGGGACTAGCGGTGAATGAGCAGTTCTTC	CASNPGLAVNEQFF
TRBV9	.	TRBJ1-1	.	TGTGCCAGCAGCCCCACGGGGGGGGGTGGAGCTTTCTTT	CASSPTGGGGAFF
TRBV7-2	.	TRBJ2-5	.	TGTGCCAGCAGCTTTGACAGAGAAGAGACCCAGTACTTC	CASSFDREETQYF
TRBV30	.	TRBJ2-7	.	TGTGCCTGGAGAAGCCTCAGGGTCCCCTACGAGCAGTACTTC	CAWRSLRVPYEQYF
TRBV28	.	TRBJ2-2	TRBD2	TGTGCCAGCAGTTTAACCCCACTAGCGGCCGGGGAGCTGTTTTTT	CASSLTPLAAGELFF
TRBV10-3	.	TRBJ1-1	.	TGTGCCATCAGTGAGTCGACTAGGGGCTTGAACACTGAAGCTTTCTTT	CAISESTRGLNTEAFF
TRBV6-1	.	TRBJ1-5	.	TGTGCCAGCGGGGCCATCCTCGGGTATTTT	CASGAILGYF
TRBV6-1	.	TRBJ2-7	TRBD1	TGTGCCAGCAGAACAGGGGGATCCTACGAGCAGTACTTC	CASRTGGSYEQYF
TRBV28	.	TRBJ2-5	.	TGTGCCAGCAGTTTAAGTCCGGGGAAAGAGCAGTACTTC	CASSLSPGKEQYF
TRBV15	.	TRBJ2-7	.	TGTGCCACCACCCCGGGGGTGGGTGGGGGGAAGCAGTACTTC	CATTPGVGGGKQYF
TRBV10-3	.	TRBJ1-2	.	TGTGCCATCAGTGACGGACAGCTTTGGGGCTACACCTTC	CAISDGQLWGYTF
TRBV27	.	TRBJ2-3	.	TGTGCCAGCAGTTTCAGGGGCACAGATACGCAGTATTTT	CASSFRGTDTQYF
TRBV10-3	.	TRBJ2-2	.	TGTGCCATCAACGGGAACACCGGGGAGCTGTTTTTT	CAINGNTGELFF
TRBV2	.	TRBJ1-1	.	TGTGCCAGGGGAAAAGACGGGGAGAACACTGAAGCTTTCTTT	CARGKDGENTEAFF
TRBV7-6	.	TRBJ2-5	.	TGTGCCAGCAGCCCCTCCCCCGGGACTCGTCTTGGCGAGACCCAGTACTTC	CASSPSPGTRLGETQYF
TRBV29-1	few	TRBJ2-7	.	TGCAGCGTTGGGGAGGGGGACGAGCAGTACTTC	CSVGEGDEQYF
TRBV7-9	.	TRBJ2-5	.	TGTGCCAGCAGCTTAGTATCGGCTAGGGGGAACTTC	CASSLVSARGNF
TRBV7-3	.	TRBJ1-1	TRBD1	TGTGCCAGCAGCTTGCTAGGGGGCTCGGACACTGAAGCTTTCTTT	CASSLLGGSDTEAFF
TRBV5-1	few	TRBJ2-5	TRBD1	TGCGCCAGCAGCTGGACCGGGACAGGGGGTTCTCAGTACTTC	CASSWTGTGGSQYF
TRBV28	.	TRBJ2-7	TRBD2	TGTGCCAGCAGTTTCCCCGGGCAAGGACTAGCGGATAGGTCAGGGCAGTACTTC	CASSFPGQGLADRSGQYF
TRBV29-1	.	TRBJ2-7	TRBD1	TGCAGCGCTGGAGGACAGGCCTACGAGCAGTACTTC	CSAGGQAYEQYF
TRBV7-9	.	TRBJ1-2	.	TGTGCCAGCACCCCTGGGCAGGGGTTCTTTAATGGCTACACCTTC	CASTPGQGFFNGYTF
TRBV20-1	once	TRBJ2-1	.	TGCAGTGCTAACCACAGGGATGAGCAGTTCTTC	CSANHRDEQFF
TRBV7-9	.	TRBJ2-7	.	TGTGCCAGCAGCTTATTTGCAGGGTCGAACGAGCAGTACTTC	CASSLFAGSNEQYF
TRBV7-2	.	TRBJ1-2	TRBD1	TGTGCCAGCAGCTTAGTGGGACAGGGCTACACCTTC	CASSLVGQGYTF
TRBV10-3	.	TRBJ1-1	TRBD1	TGTGCCATCAGGACAGGGGAGAGCACTGAAGCTTTCTTT	CAIRTGESTEAFF
TRBV28	.	TRBJ2-1	.	TGTGCCAGCAGTTTCTTTTCGGGGAGCTCCTACAATGAGCAGTTCTTC	CASSFFSGSSYNEQFF
TRBV5-4	few	TRBJ2-6	TRBD1	TGTGCCAGCGGAAGGGGACAGCCCAACTCTGGGGCCAACGTCCTGACTTTC	CASGRGQPNSGANVLTF
TRBV7-3	.	TRBJ2-3	TRBD2	TGTGCCAGCAGCTTGGGTAGCGGGGTTAGCACAGATACGCAGTATTTT	CASSLGSGVSTDTQYF
TRBV7-6	.	TRBJ2-1	.	TGTGCCAGCAGCCTGGGGCCCGACGAGCAGTTCTTC	CASSLGPDEQFF
TRBV2	.	TRBJ2-7	TRBD2	TGTGCCACCCAAGGTGGGGGGGTCTCCTACGAGCAGTACTTC	CATQGGGVSYEQYF
TRBV28	.	TRBJ2-7	.	TGTGCCAGCAGTTATGAGGAGCAGTACTTC	CASSYEEQYF
TRBV28	.	TRBJ1-4	.	TGTGCCAGCAGTCCACAGGGAACAACTAATGAAAAACTGTTTTTT	CASSPQGTTNEKLFF
TRBV7-3	once	TRBJ2-3	.	TGTGCCAGCAGCTTAGGGACATCAGATACGCAGTATTTT	CASSLGTSDTQYF
TRBV6-1	.	TRBJ1-6	.	TGTGCCAGCAGTGAACTTCGAGGGGACACGGGGTCACCCCTCCACTTT	CASSELRGDTGSPLHF
TRBV7-2	once	TRBJ2-1	.	TGTGCCAGCAGCTTAGTTACTAGCAGAAGATACAATGAGCAGTTCTTC	CASSLVTSRRYNEQFF
TRBV2	once	TRBJ1-1	.	TGTGCCAGCAGGGGACTGCGCGTAGATTCTGAAGCTTTCTTT	CASRGLRVDSEAFF
TRBV5-8	.	TRBJ2-2	.	TGTGCCAGCAGCGCCGCGTCCACCGGGGAGCTGTTTTTT	CASSAASTGELFF
TRBV4-3	.	TRBJ1-1	TRBD1	TGCGCCAGCAGCCCAGAAGTCGGGACAGACACTGAAGCTTTCTTT	CASSPEVGTDTEAFF
TRBV19	.	TRBJ1-1	.	TGTGCCAGTAGTACTTTCCGACAGGCTTCGGGCACTGAAGCTTTCTTT	CASSTFRQASGTEAFF